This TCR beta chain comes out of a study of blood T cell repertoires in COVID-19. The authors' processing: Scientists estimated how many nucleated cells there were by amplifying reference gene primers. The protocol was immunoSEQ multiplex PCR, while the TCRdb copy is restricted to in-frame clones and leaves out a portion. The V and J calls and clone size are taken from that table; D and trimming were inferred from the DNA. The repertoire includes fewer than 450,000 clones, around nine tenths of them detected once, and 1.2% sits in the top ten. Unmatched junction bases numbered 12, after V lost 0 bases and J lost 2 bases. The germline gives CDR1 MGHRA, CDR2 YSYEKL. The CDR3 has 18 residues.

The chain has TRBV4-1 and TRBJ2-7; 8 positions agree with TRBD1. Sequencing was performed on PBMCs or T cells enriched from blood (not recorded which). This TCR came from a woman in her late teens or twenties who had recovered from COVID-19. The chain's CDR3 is CASSQDRTTSQGAYEQYF. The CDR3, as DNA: TGCGCCAGCAGCCAAGATCGCACCACCTCACAGGGGGCCTACGAGCAGTACTTC.